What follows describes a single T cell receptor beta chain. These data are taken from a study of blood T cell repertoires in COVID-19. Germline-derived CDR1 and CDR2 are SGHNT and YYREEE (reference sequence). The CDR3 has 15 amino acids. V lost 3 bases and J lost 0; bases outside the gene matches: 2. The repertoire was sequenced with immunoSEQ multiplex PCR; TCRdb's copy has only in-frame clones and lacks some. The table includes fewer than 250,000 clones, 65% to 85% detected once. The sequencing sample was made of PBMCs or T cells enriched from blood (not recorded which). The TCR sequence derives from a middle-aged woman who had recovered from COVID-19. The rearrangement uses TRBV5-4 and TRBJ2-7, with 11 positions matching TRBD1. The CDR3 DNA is TGTGCCAGCAGCTGGGACAGGGGGAGCTCCTACGAGCAGTACTTC. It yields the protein CASSWDRGSSYEQYF.